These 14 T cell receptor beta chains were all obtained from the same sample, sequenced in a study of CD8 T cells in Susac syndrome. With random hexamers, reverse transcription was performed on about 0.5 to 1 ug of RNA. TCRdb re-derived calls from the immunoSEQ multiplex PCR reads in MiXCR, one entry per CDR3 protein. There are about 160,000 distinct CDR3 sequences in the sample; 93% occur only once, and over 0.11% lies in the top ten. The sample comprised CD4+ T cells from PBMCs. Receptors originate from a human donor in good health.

For the CDR3, the DNA is TGTGCCAGTCGACAGGGGTATGGCTACACCTTC. Amino acid sequence: CASRQGYGYTF. J is TRBJ1-2 and V is TRBV19, with 8 positions matching TRBD1. The V gene's germline CDR1 is LNHDA and CDR2 SQIVND (reference sequence). The V and J ends lost 8 bases and 5 bases, in that order; junction bases with no gene match: 1. The CDR3 totals 11 residues.

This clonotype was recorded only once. The CDR3 here is CASSIGQGLSEKLFF. CDR3 DNA: TGTGCCAGTAGTATAGGACAGGGATTGAGTGAAAAACTGTTTTTT. This chain uses TRBV19 with TRBJ1-4, with 7 bases aligning to TRBD1. The CDR3 spans 15 residues. The V segment lost 1 base and the J segment 7 bases; nucleotides outside the gene matches: 6. CDR1 and CDR2 from the germline V gene are LNHDA and SQIVND (reference sequence).

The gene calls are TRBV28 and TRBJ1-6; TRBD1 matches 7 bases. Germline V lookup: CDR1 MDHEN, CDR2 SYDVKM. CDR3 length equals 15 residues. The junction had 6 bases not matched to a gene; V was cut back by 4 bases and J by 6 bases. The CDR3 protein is CASSSGDRVNSPLHF. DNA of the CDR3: TGTGCCAGCAGTTCTGGGGACAGAGTTAATTCACCCCTCCACTTT.

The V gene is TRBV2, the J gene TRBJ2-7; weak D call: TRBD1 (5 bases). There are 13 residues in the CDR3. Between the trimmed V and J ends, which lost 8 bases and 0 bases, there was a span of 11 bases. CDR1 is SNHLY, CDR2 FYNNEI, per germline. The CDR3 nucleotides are TGTGCCAGCCAGGGTTCCTACTCCTACGAGCAGTACTTC. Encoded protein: CASQGSYSYEQYF.

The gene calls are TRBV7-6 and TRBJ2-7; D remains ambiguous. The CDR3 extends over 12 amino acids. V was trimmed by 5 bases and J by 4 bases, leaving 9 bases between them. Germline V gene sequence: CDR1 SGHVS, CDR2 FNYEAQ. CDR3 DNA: TGTGCCAGCAGCGTCCCCGGGTACGAGCAGTACTTC. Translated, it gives CASSVPGYEQYF.

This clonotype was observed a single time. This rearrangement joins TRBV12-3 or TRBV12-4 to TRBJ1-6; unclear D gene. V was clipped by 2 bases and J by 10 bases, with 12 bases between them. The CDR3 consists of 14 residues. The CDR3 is CASSLTGFRSPLHF. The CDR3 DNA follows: TGTGCCAGCAGTTTAACCGGGTTCAGGTCACCCCTCCACTTT.

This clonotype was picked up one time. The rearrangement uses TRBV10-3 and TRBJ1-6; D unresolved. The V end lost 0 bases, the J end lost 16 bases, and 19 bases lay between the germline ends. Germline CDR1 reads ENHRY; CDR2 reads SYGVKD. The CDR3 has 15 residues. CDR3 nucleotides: TGTGCCATCAGTGAGTCTCTGATTGGCAGCCCCTCACTCCACTTT. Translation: CAISESLIGSPSLHF.

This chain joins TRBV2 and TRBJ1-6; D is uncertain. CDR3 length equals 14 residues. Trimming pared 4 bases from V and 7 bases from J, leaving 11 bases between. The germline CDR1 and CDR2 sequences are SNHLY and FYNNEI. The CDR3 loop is CASSVEAINSPLHF. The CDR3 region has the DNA TGTGCCAGCAGTGTAGAGGCGATCAATTCACCCCTCCACTTT. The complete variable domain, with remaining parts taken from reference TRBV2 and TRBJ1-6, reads EPEVTQTPSHQVTQMGQEVILRCVPISNHLYFYWYRQILGQKVEFLVSFYNNEISEKSEIFDDQFSVERPDGSNFTLKIRSTKLEDSAMYFCASSVEAINSPLHFGNGTRLTVT.

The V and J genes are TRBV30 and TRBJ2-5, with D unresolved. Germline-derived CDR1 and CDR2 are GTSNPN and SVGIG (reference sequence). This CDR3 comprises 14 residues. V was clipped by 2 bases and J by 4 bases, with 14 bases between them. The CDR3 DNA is TGTGCCTGGAGTATCCGGTCGTGGGGAGAGACCCAGTACTTC. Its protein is CAWSIRSWGETQYF.

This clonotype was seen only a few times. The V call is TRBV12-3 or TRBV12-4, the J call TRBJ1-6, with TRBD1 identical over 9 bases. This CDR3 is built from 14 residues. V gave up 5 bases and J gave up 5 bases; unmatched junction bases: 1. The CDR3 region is CASSRTGDNSPLHF. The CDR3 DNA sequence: TGTGCCAGCAGTCGGACAGGGGATAATTCACCCCTCCACTTT.

In nucleotides, the CDR3 is TGTGCCAGCAGCCAAGACCGCACCGGTACGCAGTATTTT. Residues: CASSQDRTGTQYF. The J gene is TRBJ2-3, the V gene TRBV3-1; D is ambiguous. Deletions cut 0 bases from V and 8 bases from J, with 9 bases between. CDR1 and CDR2 from the germline V gene are LGHDT and YNNKEL (reference sequence). The CDR3 is 13 residues long.

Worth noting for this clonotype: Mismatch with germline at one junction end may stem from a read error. The CDR3 bases are TGCAGCGCTAGAGGGCCGATGGTTCACTCTAACTATGGCTACACCTTC. Translating gives CSARGPMVHSNYGYTF. The rearrangement links TRBV20-1 to TRBJ1-2; D call uncertain. The CDR3 loop spans 16 amino acids. Germline V gives CDR1 DFQATT, CDR2 SNEGSKA (reference sequence).

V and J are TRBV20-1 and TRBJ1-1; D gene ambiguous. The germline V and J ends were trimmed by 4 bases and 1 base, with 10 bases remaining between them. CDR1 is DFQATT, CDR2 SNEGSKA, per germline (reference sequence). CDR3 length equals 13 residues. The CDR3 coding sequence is TGCAGTGCTAAGGGCGGCCAGAACACTGAAGCTTTCTTT. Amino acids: CSAKGGQNTEAFF.

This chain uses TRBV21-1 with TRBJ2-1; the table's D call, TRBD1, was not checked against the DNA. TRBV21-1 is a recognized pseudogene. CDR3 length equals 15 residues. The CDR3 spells CASSGFGGSYNEQFF. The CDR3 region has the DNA TGTGCCAGCAGCGGGTTCGGGGGGTCCTACAATGAGCAGTTCTTC.